This TCR beta chain was sequenced during a study of CD8 T cells in ankylosing spondylitis. This clonotype was recorded once. Its specificity is not known. A much larger clone differs from this one at a single base, so this may be a read error. The CDR3 spans 13 residues. From germline, CDR1 is MNHNY and CDR2 SVGAGI (reference sequence). The junction had 6 bases not matched to a gene; V was cut back by 10 bases and J by 4 bases. Quantitative molecular-barcoded 5'-RACE generated the TCR beta libraries. MiXCR, run by TCRdb on the 5' RACE reads, gives a single entry per CDR3 protein. The sample shows 150,000 or so distinct CDR3 sequences, around a tenth of them seen only once. Study-wide findings and caveats: The study looked at matched synovial fluid samples from ankylosing spondylitis patients. Disease-linked clones were reported to be significantly enriched there. The study identified a TCR beta motif of fewer than 10 highly homologous variants that appeared characteristic of ankylosing spondylitis blood.

The source of this sequence is a male donor with ankylosing spondylitis or in good health (not recorded which). This rearrangement joins TRBV6-6 to TRBJ2-1, with 8 bases aligning to TRBD2. The sequencing sample was made of blood, either unsorted or a sorted T cell fraction (not recorded which). The CDR3 DNA reads TGTGCCACTTTAGCGGGGACATACAATGAGCAGTTCTTC. It codes for CATLAGTYNEQFF.